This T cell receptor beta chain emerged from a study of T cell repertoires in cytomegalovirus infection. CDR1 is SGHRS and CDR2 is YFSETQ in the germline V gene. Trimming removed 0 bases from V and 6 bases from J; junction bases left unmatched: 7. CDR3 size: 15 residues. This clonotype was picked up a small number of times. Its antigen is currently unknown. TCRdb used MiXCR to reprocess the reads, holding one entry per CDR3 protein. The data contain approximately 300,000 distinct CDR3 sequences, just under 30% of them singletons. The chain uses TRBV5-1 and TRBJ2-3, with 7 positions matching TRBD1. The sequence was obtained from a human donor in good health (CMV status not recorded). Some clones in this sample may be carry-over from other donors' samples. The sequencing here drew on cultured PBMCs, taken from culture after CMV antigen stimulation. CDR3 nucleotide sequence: TGCGCCAGCAGCTTGGACGGGACAGCGCAGGATACGCAGTATTTT. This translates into CASSLDGTAQDTQYF.